This is a list of T cell receptor beta chains from one sample in a study of vaccination and CD4 T cells after COVID-19. Their cognate antigens are unknown. TCRdb reprocessed the PCR reads via MiXCR and lists one record per CDR3 protein. The sample has approximately 9,600 distinct CDR3 sequences; about half are singletons. Material for sequencing was CD4+ T cells from blood, cultured in vitro. The receptors derive from a human donor in good health. Both conserved end residues are part of each CDR3. Fields, in order: clone size, V gene, CDR3 length, D gene, J gene, CDR3 DNA, CDR3 protein. The D gene is left open where the match is weak. Where a row states a size, it is once, few, many or the class of an expanded clone; other rows omit it.

clone size: NA; V gene: TRBV2; CDR3 length: 13; D gene: TRBD1; J gene: TRBJ2-2; CDR3 DNA: TGTGCCATCACAGGGGGGTACACCGGGGAGCTGTTTTTT; CDR3 protein: CAITGGYTGELFF
clone size: NA; V gene: TRBV4-3; CDR3 length: 15; D gene: NA; J gene: TRBJ2-2; CDR3 DNA: TGCGCCAGCAGCCAGAGACCGGGGGCTAGCGGGGAGCTGTTTTTT; CDR3 protein: CASSQRPGASGELFF
clone size: few; V gene: TRBV6-5; CDR3 length: 17; D gene: NA; J gene: TRBJ2-3; CDR3 DNA: TGTGCCAGCAGTTACTCTCTGTGGGCTAGCCTTGATGATACGCAGTATTTT; CDR3 protein: CASSYSLWASLDDTQYF
clone size: NA; V gene: TRBV7-2; CDR3 length: 14; D gene: NA; J gene: TRBJ1-1; CDR3 DNA: TGTGCCAGCAGCTTCCTTCTCATGAACACTGAAGCTTTCTTT; CDR3 protein: CASSFLLMNTEAFF
clone size: NA; V gene: TRBV19; CDR3 length: 16; D gene: TRBD1; J gene: TRBJ2-7; CDR3 DNA: TGTGCCAGTAGTAGGGGACAGGGTAGCCCCCCTCCCGAGCAGTACTTC; CDR3 protein: CASSRGQGSPPPEQYF
clone size: few; V gene: TRBV7-8; CDR3 length: 13; D gene: TRBD1; J gene: TRBJ1-2; CDR3 DNA: TGTGCCAGCAGCGGCAGGACAGGCTATGGCTACACCTTC; CDR3 protein: CASSGRTGYGYTF
clone size: NA; V gene: TRBV19; CDR3 length: 11; D gene: NA; J gene: TRBJ1-1; CDR3 DNA: TGTGCCAGTAGTATATTACGTGAAGCTTTCTTT; CDR3 protein: CASSILREAFF
clone size: NA; V gene: TRBV10-1; CDR3 length: 16; D gene: NA; J gene: TRBJ2-2; CDR3 DNA: TGCGCCAGCAGTGGTCGGGGGGCCGGGGGCACCGGGGAGCTGTTTTTT; CDR3 protein: CASSGRGAGGTGELFF
clone size: NA; V gene: TRBV2; CDR3 length: 13; D gene: NA; J gene: TRBJ2-5; CDR3 DNA: TGTGCCAGCAGGGTCGACCGTCGCGAGACCCAGTACTTC; CDR3 protein: CASRVDRRETQYF
clone size: NA; V gene: TRBV18; CDR3 length: 13; D gene: NA; J gene: TRBJ1-2; CDR3 DNA: TGTGCCAGCTCACCACTCTCAGGTGACGGCTACACCTTC; CDR3 protein: CASSPLSGDGYTF
clone size: NA; V gene: TRBV20-1; CDR3 length: 15; D gene: NA; J gene: TRBJ2-5; CDR3 DNA: TGCAGCGCTAGGAATAAGGGGCCCCTCAGAAAGACCCAGTACTTC; CDR3 protein: CSARNKGPLRKTQYF
clone size: few; V gene: TRBV20-1; CDR3 length: 14; D gene: NA; J gene: TRBJ2-1; CDR3 DNA: TGCAGTGCTAGAGAATGGGGCCGCCGGAATGAGCAGTTCTTC; CDR3 protein: CSAREWGRRNEQFF
clone size: NA; V gene: TRBV11-2; CDR3 length: 14; D gene: NA; J gene: TRBJ2-7; CDR3 DNA: TGTGCCAGCAGCCCCGACAGGATCTCCTACGAGCAGTACTTC; CDR3 protein: CASSPDRISYEQYF
clone size: NA; V gene: TRBV20-1; CDR3 length: 15; D gene: NA; J gene: TRBJ1-5; CDR3 DNA: TGCAGTGCTAGGTCCTGGACGGTTGGGAGTCAGCCCCAGCATTTT; CDR3 protein: CSARSWTVGSQPQHF
clone size: NA; V gene: TRBV15; CDR3 length: 14; D gene: NA; J gene: TRBJ1-1; CDR3 DNA: TGTGCCACCAGCAGAGATCTGGTGAACACTGAAGCTTTCTTT; CDR3 protein: CATSRDLVNTEAFF
clone size: few; V gene: TRBV7-6; CDR3 length: 17; D gene: TRBD1; J gene: TRBJ2-2; CDR3 DNA: TGTGCCAGCAGCTTTGGCCGGACAGGGGGCATCACCGGGGAGCTGTTTTTT; CDR3 protein: CASSFGRTGGITGELFF
clone size: few; V gene: TRBV7-6; CDR3 length: 12; D gene: NA; J gene: TRBJ2-5; CDR3 DNA: TGTGCCAGCAGCTTAGTACGTGAGACCCAGTACTTC; CDR3 protein: CASSLVRETQYF
clone size: NA; V gene: TRBV6-2/TRBV6-3; CDR3 length: 15; D gene: TRBD2; J gene: TRBJ2-1; CDR3 DNA: TGTGCCAGCAGGCCTAGCGGGGGGGCTAGGGCTGAGCAGTTCTTC; CDR3 protein: CASRPSGGARAEQFF
clone size: NA; V gene: TRBV5-1; CDR3 length: 12; D gene: NA; J gene: TRBJ1-1; CDR3 DNA: TGCGCCAGCAGGGAGACAAACACTGAAGCTTTCTTT; CDR3 protein: CASRETNTEAFF
clone size: few; V gene: TRBV11-2; CDR3 length: 12; D gene: NA; J gene: TRBJ2-7; CDR3 DNA: TGTGCCTCTAAGGGCAGGGAGTACGAGCAGTACTTC; CDR3 protein: CASKGREYEQYF
clone size: few; V gene: TRBV27; CDR3 length: 15; D gene: TRBD1; J gene: TRBJ2-7; CDR3 DNA: TGTGCCAGCAGGTCACGACAGGGTATTGCCTACGAGCAGTACTTC; CDR3 protein: CASRSRQGIAYEQYF
clone size: once; V gene: TRBV6-2/TRBV6-3; CDR3 length: 11; D gene: NA; J gene: TRBJ2-5; CDR3 DNA: TGTGCCACCCGAGAGTCGGAGACCCAGTACTTC; CDR3 protein: CATRESETQYF
clone size: NA; V gene: TRBV11-2; CDR3 length: 15; D gene: TRBD2; J gene: TRBJ2-2; CDR3 DNA: TGTGCCAGCAGCCCGAGGGTAGCGGGCACCGGGGAGCTGTTTTTT; CDR3 protein: CASSPRVAGTGELFF
clone size: few; V gene: TRBV6-1; CDR3 length: 18; D gene: TRBD2; J gene: TRBJ2-4; CDR3 DNA: TGTGCCAGCAGTCCGTCGGGGGGTGCCCTGGCAGCCAAAAACATTCAGTACTTC; CDR3 protein: CASSPSGGALAAKNIQYF
clone size: NA; V gene: TRBV11-2; CDR3 length: 15; D gene: NA; J gene: TRBJ2-3; CDR3 DNA: TGTGCCAGCAGCTCCCCCCGCGTGGCCCCAGATACGCAGTATTTT; CDR3 protein: CASSSPRVAPDTQYF
clone size: once; V gene: TRBV6-1; CDR3 length: 17; D gene: NA; J gene: TRBJ1-2; CDR3 DNA: TGTGCCAGCAGTGAAGTGCAGGGACTATCCCAAAACTATGGCTACACCTTC; CDR3 protein: CASSEVQGLSQNYGYTF
clone size: once; V gene: TRBV2; CDR3 length: 18; D gene: TRBD1; J gene: TRBJ2-3; CDR3 DNA: TGTGCCAGCAGAACGTTTGGGACAGCCCAAAAAAGCACAGATACGCAGTATTTT; CDR3 protein: CASRTFGTAQKSTDTQYF
clone size: few; V gene: TRBV2; CDR3 length: 17; D gene: NA; J gene: TRBJ2-3; CDR3 DNA: TGTGCCAGCAGTGTACCTTTAGGTCTAGCGTTATCAGATACGCAGTATTTT; CDR3 protein: CASSVPLGLALSDTQYF
clone size: NA; V gene: TRBV7-2; CDR3 length: 16; D gene: TRBD1; J gene: TRBJ1-2; CDR3 DNA: TGTGCCAGCAGCATCTCTGTGGGACAGGGGGCGGGTGGCTACACCTTC; CDR3 protein: CASSISVGQGAGGYTF
clone size: few; V gene: TRBV7-2; CDR3 length: 14; D gene: NA; J gene: TRBJ1-6; CDR3 DNA: TGTGCCAGCACCATACAGGGAGGGAGGTCACCCCTCCACTTT; CDR3 protein: CASTIQGGRSPLHF
clone size: NA; V gene: TRBV19; CDR3 length: 15; D gene: NA; J gene: TRBJ2-7; CDR3 DNA: TGTGCCAGTAGTATAACAGGTCTTCGGTTACGCGAGCAGTACTTC; CDR3 protein: CASSITGLRLREQYF
clone size: NA; V gene: TRBV7-6; CDR3 length: 14; D gene: NA; J gene: TRBJ2-1; CDR3 DNA: TGTGCCAGCAGCTTCCCCCCGGACTACAATGAGCAGTTCTTC; CDR3 protein: CASSFPPDYNEQFF
clone size: once; V gene: TRBV6-2/TRBV6-3; CDR3 length: 12; D gene: NA; J gene: TRBJ1-1; CDR3 DNA: TGTGCCAGCAGTTACTTTTTCACTGAAGCTTTCTTT; CDR3 protein: CASSYFFTEAFF
clone size: NA; V gene: TRBV6-5; CDR3 length: 15; D gene: NA; J gene: TRBJ2-5; CDR3 DNA: TGTGCCAGCAGTTACTTAAGGGGAATGCAAGAGACCCAGTACTTC; CDR3 protein: CASSYLRGMQETQYF
clone size: NA; V gene: TRBV6-1; CDR3 length: 13; D gene: NA; J gene: TRBJ1-2; CDR3 DNA: TGTGCCAGCAGTGTATCACGGGACTATGGCTACACCTTC; CDR3 protein: CASSVSRDYGYTF
clone size: NA; V gene: TRBV20-1; CDR3 length: 14; D gene: TRBD1; J gene: TRBJ1-5; CDR3 DNA: TGCAGTGCTAGCCTGGGACAGGGTAATCAGCCCCAGCATTTT; CDR3 protein: CSASLGQGNQPQHF
clone size: NA; V gene: TRBV6-5; CDR3 length: 14; D gene: TRBD1; J gene: TRBJ1-2; CDR3 DNA: TGTGCCAGCAGTTACGGACAGGGGATCGGAGGCTACACCTTC; CDR3 protein: CASSYGQGIGGYTF
clone size: few; V gene: TRBV19; CDR3 length: 15; D gene: TRBD1; J gene: TRBJ1-3; CDR3 DNA: TGTGCCAGTAGTACACAGGGGGCCTGGAGGAACACCATATATTTT; CDR3 protein: CASSTQGAWRNTIYF
clone size: few; V gene: TRBV15; CDR3 length: 15; D gene: NA; J gene: TRBJ2-3; CDR3 DNA: TGTGCCACCAGCCCTCCCCCCGCAGGGAAGAATACGCAGTATTTT; CDR3 protein: CATSPPPAGKNTQYF
clone size: NA; V gene: TRBV29-1; CDR3 length: 13; D gene: NA; J gene: TRBJ2-7; CDR3 DNA: TGCAGCGTTCCCGGGCTTAGCTCCTACGAGCAGTACTTC; CDR3 protein: CSVPGLSSYEQYF
clone size: few; V gene: TRBV7-8; CDR3 length: 16; D gene: NA; J gene: TRBJ1-5; CDR3 DNA: TGTGCCAGCATTCAAGGGACCGGGGGCAGAGGTCAGCCCCAGCATTTT; CDR3 protein: CASIQGTGGRGQPQHF
clone size: NA; V gene: TRBV7-2; CDR3 length: 16; D gene: NA; J gene: TRBJ1-5; CDR3 DNA: TGTGCCAGCAGCTTACGGTCAGGGTTATCAAATCAGCCCCAGCATTTT; CDR3 protein: CASSLRSGLSNQPQHF
clone size: few; V gene: TRBV7-2; CDR3 length: 15; D gene: TRBD2; J gene: TRBJ2-5; CDR3 DNA: TGTGCCAGCAGCTTACAGCGGGGGGGCCGGGAGACCCAGTACTTC; CDR3 protein: CASSLQRGGRETQYF
clone size: NA; V gene: TRBV19; CDR3 length: 15; D gene: NA; J gene: TRBJ1-5; CDR3 DNA: TGTGCCAGTAGTCCCCGGGGGGGGCGCGATCAGCCCCAGCATTTT; CDR3 protein: CASSPRGGRDQPQHF